Given below is one T cell receptor beta chain in context. Antigen specificity is unknown. This sample was taken from a study of cytomegalovirus exposure and HLA in healthy donors. The PCR used 60 Vbeta and 13 Jbeta primers. Generated by immunoSEQ multiplex PCR, the TCRdb table keeps only in-frame clones and is missing some. The table lists about 120,000 clones, around 80% of them singletons. CDR3 length: 14 amino acids. With 6 bases clipped from V and 3 bases from J, the junction kept 7 bases outside the gene matches. Germline CDR1 reads MNHNS; CDR2 reads SASEGT. Study outcomes and limitations: Sequencing depth across donors, presence/absence analyses assumed, was roughly uniform.

This clonotype was obtained from a man aged 25 to 45 in good health and CMV-seropositive. Source material: PBMCs. V usage is TRBV6-1 and J usage is TRBJ2-7; TRBD1 matches 8 bases. The CDR3 sequence: CASSPAGGFYEQYF. CDR3 DNA: TGTGCCAGCAGCCCCGCAGGGGGCTTCTACGAGCAGTACTTC.